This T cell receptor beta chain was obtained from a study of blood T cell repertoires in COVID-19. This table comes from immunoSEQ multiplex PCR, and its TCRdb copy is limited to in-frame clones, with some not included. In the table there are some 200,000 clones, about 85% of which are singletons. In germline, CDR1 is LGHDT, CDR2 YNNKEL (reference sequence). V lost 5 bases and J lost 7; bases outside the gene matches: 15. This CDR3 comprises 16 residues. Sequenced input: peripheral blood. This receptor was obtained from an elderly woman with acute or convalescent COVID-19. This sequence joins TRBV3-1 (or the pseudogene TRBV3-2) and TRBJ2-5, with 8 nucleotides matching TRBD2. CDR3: CASSVYGRRGGGTQYF. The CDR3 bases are TGTGCCAGCAGCGTATACGGGCGACGGGGGGGCGGGACCCAGTACTTC.